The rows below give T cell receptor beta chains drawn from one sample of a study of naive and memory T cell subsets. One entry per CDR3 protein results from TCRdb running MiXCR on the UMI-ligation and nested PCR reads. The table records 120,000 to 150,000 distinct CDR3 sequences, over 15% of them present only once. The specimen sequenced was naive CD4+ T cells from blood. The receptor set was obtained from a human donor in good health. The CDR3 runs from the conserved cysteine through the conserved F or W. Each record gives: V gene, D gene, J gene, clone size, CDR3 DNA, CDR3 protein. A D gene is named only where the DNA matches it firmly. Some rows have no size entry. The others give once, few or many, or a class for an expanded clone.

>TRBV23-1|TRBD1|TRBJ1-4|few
TGCGCCAGCAGTCAGCCGGGACAGGGGATAGATGGAACTAATGAAAAACTGTTTTTT
CASSQPGQGIDGTNEKLFF
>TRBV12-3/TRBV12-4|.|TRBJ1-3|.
TGTGCCAGCAGTCCCCGTAGACGCTTCGGAAACACCATATATTTT
CASSPRRRFGNTIYF
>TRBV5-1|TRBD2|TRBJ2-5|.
TGCGCCAGCAGCTTGGGACTAGCGGTCCACCAAGAGACCCAGTACTTC
CASSLGLAVHQETQYF
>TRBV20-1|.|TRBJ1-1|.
TGCAGTGCTCTACCTGGGACCAAAGGAGCTTTCTTT
CSALPGTKGAFF
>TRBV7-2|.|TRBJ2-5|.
TGTGCCAGCAGCTTAGCCAGGAACCAAGAGACCCAGTACTTC
CASSLARNQETQYF
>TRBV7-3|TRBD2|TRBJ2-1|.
TGTGCCGGCAGCTCCACCGGGACTAGCGGGAGTGTTCATTTCTTC
CAGSSTGTSGSVHFF
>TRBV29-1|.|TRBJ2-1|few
TGCAGCCCCTACGGGCAGACCACTCATGAGCAGTTCTTC
CSPYGQTTHEQFF
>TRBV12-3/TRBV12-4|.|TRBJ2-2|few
TGTGCCAGCAAGGCGACCGAGGTCGCGGCCGGGGAGCTGTTTTTT
CASKATEVAAGELFF
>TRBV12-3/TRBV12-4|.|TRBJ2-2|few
TGTGCCAGCAGCGGCCCTCGGGGCGCAGGAACCGGGGAGCTGTTTTTT
CASSGPRGAGTGELFF
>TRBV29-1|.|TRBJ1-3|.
TGCAGCGTTGAAGATTACGTACTGGGGGGCGACTGGCGGGACTCTGGAAACACCATATATTTT
CSVEDYVLGGDWRDSGNTIYF
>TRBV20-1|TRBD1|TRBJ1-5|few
TGCAGTGCCATCTCGACAGGGCCTAATCAGCCCCAGCATTTT
CSAISTGPNQPQHF
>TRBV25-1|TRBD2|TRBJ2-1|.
TGTGCCAGCAGTGCCCTAGGCAGCGGGAGCAATGAGCAGTTCTTC
CASSALGSGSNEQFF
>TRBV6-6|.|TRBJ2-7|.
TGTGCCAGCAGTTACAAGGGGTTGAGCTCCTACGAGCAGTACTTC
CASSYKGLSSYEQYF
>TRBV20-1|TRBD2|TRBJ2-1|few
TGCAGTGCTAGAGGTGGAGCGGGAGTCTACAATGAGCAGTTCTTC
CSARGGAGVYNEQFF
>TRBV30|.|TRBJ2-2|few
TGTGCCTGGAGGGGTCAGGAAACCGGGGAGCTGTTTTTT
CAWRGQETGELFF
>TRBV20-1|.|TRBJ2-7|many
TGCAGTGCTAGAGGCGGGGTCTCCTACGAGCAGTACTTC
CSARGGVSYEQYF
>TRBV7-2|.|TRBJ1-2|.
TGTGCCAGCAGCCTTCTTCTCCGGGCCGATAACTATGGCTACACCTTC
CASSLLLRADNYGYTF
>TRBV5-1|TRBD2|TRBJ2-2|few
TGCGCCAGCAGCTTGGAGACTAGCGGAACCGGGGAGCTGTTTTTT
CASSLETSGTGELFF
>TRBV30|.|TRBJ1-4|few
TGTGCCTGGAGTGTAGGCACAGGGAGAGTCGAAAAACTGTTTTTT
CAWSVGTGRVEKLFF
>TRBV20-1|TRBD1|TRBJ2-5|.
TGCAGTGCCCATGGGGACAGCCCCCAAGAGACCCAGTACTTC
CSAHGDSPQETQYF
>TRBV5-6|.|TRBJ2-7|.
TGTGCCAGCAGCTTGCCCCGGGCTGGCGGTAACTGCTCCTACGAGCAGTACTTC
CASSLPRAGGNCSYEQYF
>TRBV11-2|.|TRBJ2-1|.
TGTGCCAGCAGCTGCAGCAATGAGCAGTTCTTC
CASSCSNEQFF
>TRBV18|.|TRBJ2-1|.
TGTGCCAGCTCACAAGACTATTCCTACAATGAGCAGTTCTTC
CASSQDYSYNEQFF
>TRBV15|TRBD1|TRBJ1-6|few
TGTGCCACCAGCAGAGACGACAGGGCCCGCAATTCACCCCTCCACTTT
CATSRDDRARNSPLHF
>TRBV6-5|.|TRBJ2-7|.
TGTGCCAGCTCCAGAGAGGGGGGCTCCTACGAGCAGTACTTC
CASSREGGSYEQYF
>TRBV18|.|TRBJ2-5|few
TGTGCCAGCTCCCGGACAGAGCAAGAGACCCAGTACTTC
CASSRTEQETQYF
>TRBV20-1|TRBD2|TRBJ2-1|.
TGCAGTGCAACCGGGACTAGGGGATTTGATGAGCAGTTCTTC
CSATGTRGFDEQFF
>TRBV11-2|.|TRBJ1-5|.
TGTGCCAGCAGCCCCACGGGACAAAGCAATCAGCCCCAGCATTTT
CASSPTGQSNQPQHF
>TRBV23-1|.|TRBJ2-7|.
TGCGCCAGCTCCGACAGATCCTACGAGCAGTACTTC
CASSDRSYEQYF
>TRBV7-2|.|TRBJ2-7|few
TGTGCCAGCAGCGTGGGACTCGTATACGAGCAGTACTTC
CASSVGLVYEQYF
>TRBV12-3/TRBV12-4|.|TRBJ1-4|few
TGTGCCAGTTGCGCGGGGAATGAAAAACTGTTTTTT
CASCAGNEKLFF
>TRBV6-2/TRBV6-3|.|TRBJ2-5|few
TGTGCCAGCAGTCCCGGACTGGGGACCCAGTACTTC
CASSPGLGTQYF
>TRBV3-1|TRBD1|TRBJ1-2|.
TGTGCCAGCAGCCAAGATTCCCAGGGGGGATATGGCTACACCTTC
CASSQDSQGGYGYTF